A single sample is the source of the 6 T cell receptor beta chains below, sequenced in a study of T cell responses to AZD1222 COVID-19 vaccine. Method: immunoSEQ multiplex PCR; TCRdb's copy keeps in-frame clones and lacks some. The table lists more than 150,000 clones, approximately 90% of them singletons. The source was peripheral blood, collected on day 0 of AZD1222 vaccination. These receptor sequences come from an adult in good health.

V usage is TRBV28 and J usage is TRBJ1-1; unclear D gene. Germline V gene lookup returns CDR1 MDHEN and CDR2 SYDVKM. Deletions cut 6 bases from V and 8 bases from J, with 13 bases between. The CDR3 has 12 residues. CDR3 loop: CASSPLGREAFF. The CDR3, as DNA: TGTGCCAGCAGCCCGCTGGGAAGGGAAGCTTTCTTT. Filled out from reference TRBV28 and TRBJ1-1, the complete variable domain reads DVKVTQSSRYLVKRTGEKVFLECVQDMDHENMFWYRQDPGLGLRLIYFSYDVKMKEKGDIPEGYSVSREKKERFSLILESASTNQTSMYLCASSPLGREAFFGQGTRLTVV.

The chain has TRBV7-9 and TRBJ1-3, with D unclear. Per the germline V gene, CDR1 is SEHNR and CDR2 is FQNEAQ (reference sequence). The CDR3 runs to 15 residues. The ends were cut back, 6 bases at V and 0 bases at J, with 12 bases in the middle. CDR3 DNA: TGTGCCAGCAGTTCGGACGGGCGCTCTGGAAACACCATATATTTT. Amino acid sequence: CASSSDGRSGNTIYF.

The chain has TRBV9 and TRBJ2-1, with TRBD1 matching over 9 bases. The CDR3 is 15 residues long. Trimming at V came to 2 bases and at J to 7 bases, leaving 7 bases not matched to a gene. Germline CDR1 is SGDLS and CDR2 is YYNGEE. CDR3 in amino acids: CASSVTGTGKNEQFF. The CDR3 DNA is TGTGCCAGCAGCGTCACCGGGACAGGGAAAAATGAGCAGTTCTTC.

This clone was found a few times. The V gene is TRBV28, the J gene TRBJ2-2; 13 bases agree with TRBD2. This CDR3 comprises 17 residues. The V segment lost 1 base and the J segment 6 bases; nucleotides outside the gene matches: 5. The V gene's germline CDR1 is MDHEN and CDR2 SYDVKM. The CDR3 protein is CASSLFELAGGPGELFF. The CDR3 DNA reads TGTGCCAGCAGTTTATTTGAACTAGCGGGAGGGCCCGGGGAGCTGTTTTTT. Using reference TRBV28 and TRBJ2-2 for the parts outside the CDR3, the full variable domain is DVKVTQSSRYLVKRTGEKVFLECVQDMDHENMFWYRQDPGLGLRLIYFSYDVKMKEKGDIPEGYSVSREKKERFSLILESASTNQTSMYLCASSLFELAGGPGELFFGEGSRLTVL.

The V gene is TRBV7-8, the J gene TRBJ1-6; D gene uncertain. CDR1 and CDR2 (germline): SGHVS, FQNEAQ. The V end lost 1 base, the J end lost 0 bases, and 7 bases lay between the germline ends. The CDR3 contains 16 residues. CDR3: CASSLGGSSYNSPLHF. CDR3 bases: TGTGCCAGCAGCTTAGGAGGGAGCTCCTATAATTCACCCCTCCACTTT.

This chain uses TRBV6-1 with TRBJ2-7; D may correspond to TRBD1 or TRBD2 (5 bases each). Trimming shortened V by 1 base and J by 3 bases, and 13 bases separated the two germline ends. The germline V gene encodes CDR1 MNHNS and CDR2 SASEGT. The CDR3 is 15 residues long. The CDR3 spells CASSEGAGDGYEQYF. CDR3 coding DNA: TGTGCCAGCAGTGAAGGGGCCGGGGACGGCTACGAGCAGTACTTC.